This T cell receptor (beta chain) comes out of a study of blood T cell repertoires in COVID-19. In the study overall: There were acute and convalescent COVID-19 samples, and they came from the United States, Italy and Spain.

Under the authors' procedure: Nucleated cell number was recorded as an estimate derived from reference gene primer amplification. Repertoires were generated with immunoSEQ multiplex PCR, while TCRdb's copy carries only in-frame clones and drops some. V and J calls and clone size are as listed in that table; D and trimming were resolved from the DNA. The repertoire includes about 270,000 clones, roughly 86% of them detected once, and about 10% sits in the top ten. The receptor was isolated from a middle-aged man with active or convalescent COVID-19. Specimen: peripheral blood.

CDR3 loop: CASSESGSSPLHF. CDR3 coding DNA: TGTGCCAGCAGCGAATCAGGGTCTTCACCCCTCCACTTT. The chain is built from TRBV3-1 (or the pseudogene TRBV3-2) and TRBJ1-6; D is possibly TRBD1 (5 bases). The germline V and J ends were trimmed by 5 bases and 9 bases, with 11 bases remaining between them. The CDR3 has 13 amino acids. The germline V gene encodes CDR1 LGHDT and CDR2 YNNKEL (reference sequence).